This T cell receptor beta chain comes out of a study of T cells in Graves' hyperthyroidism and ophthalmopathy. Diagnosing involved the use of clinical symptoms, serum thyroxine and TRAb, thyroid ultrasound and orbital computed tomography. Using RNA transcripts as the source, TCR beta CDR3 regions were amplified. The HTBI primer set drove a first-round RT-PCR of the TCR CDR3. TCRdb redid the calling of the multiplex PCR reads with MiXCR, one entry per CDR3 protein. The sample includes around 450,000 distinct CDR3 sequences, roughly 15% of them seen just once. This CDR3 spans 15 amino acids. CDR1 and CDR2 (germline): KGHSH, LQKENI. Trimming took off 2 bases at V and 3 bases at J, with 11 bases between the two ends.

The rearrangement joins TRBV18 to TRBJ2-4; D not certain. The sample was blood. The sequence derives from a woman between 18 and 30 years old with Graves' hyperthyroidism. CDR3 nucleotide sequence: TGTGCCAGCTCACCAGAGAGCACCATCAAAAACATTCAGTACTTC. Protein sequence: CASSPESTIKNIQYF.